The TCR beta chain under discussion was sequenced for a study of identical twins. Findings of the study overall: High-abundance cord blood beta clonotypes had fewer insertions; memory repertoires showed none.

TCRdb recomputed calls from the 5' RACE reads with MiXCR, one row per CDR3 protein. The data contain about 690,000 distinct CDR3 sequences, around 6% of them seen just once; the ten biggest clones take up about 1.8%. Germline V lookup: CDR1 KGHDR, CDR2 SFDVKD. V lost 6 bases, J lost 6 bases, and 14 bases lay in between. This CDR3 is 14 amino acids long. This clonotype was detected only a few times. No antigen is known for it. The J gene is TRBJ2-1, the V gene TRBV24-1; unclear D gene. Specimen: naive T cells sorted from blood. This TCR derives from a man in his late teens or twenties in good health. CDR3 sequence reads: CATSTPVEGNEQFF. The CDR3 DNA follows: TGTGCCACCAGTACCCCTGTAGAAGGCAATGAGCAGTTCTTC.